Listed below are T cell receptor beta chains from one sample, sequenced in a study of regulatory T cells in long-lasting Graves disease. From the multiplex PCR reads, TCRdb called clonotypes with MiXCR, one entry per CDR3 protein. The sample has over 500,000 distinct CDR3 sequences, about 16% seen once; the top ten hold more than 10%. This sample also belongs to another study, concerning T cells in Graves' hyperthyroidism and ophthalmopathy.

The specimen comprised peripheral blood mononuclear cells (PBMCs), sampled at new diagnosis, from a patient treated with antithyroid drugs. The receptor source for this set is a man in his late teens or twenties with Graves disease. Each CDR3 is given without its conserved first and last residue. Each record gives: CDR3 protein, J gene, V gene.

CDR3: ASSTTKGNMNTEAF
J: TRBJ1-1
V: TRBV6-2/TRBV6-3

CDR3: ASREAGGHGYT
J: TRBJ1-2
V: TRBV12-3/TRBV12-4

CDR3: ASSSLPATRLGNEGEQF
J: TRBJ2-1
V: TRBV5-1

CDR3: AIRGQFNEQF
J: TRBJ2-1
V: TRBV28

CDR3: AWSREGNQPQH
J: TRBJ1-5
V: TRBV30

CDR3: ASSYNRNYGYT
J: TRBJ1-2
V: TRBV6-9

CDR3: ALVSMSGRAVGTGELF
J: TRBJ2-2
V: TRBV6-1

CDR3: SVPTLGNEQY
J: TRBJ2-7
V: TRBV29-1

CDR3: SAREQGVFANEQF
J: TRBJ2-1
V: TRBV20-1

CDR3: ASSLGQAASEQY
J: TRBJ2-7
V: TRBV7-9

CDR3: ASSEASYAGTGNTIY
J: TRBJ1-3
V: TRBV6-1

CDR3: ASSRLAGETQY
J: TRBJ2-5
V: TRBV7-3

CDR3: ASSPRTRPGGYGYT
J: TRBJ1-2
V: TRBV18

CDR3: ASSLEASYTGELF
J: TRBJ2-2
V: TRBV5-1

CDR3: SARVVAGVYRTQLTDTQY
J: TRBJ2-3
V: TRBV20-1

CDR3: SVIEQGWQRPQH
J: TRBJ1-5
V: TRBV29-1

CDR3: ASSLFGGVQETQY
J: TRBJ2-5
V: TRBV28

CDR3: ASTQEGLPPYEQY
J: TRBJ2-7
V: TRBV3-1

CDR3: SATWTSSYEQY
J: TRBJ2-7
V: TRBV20-1

CDR3: SAIGTDSLNEQF
J: TRBJ2-1
V: TRBV20-1

CDR3: ASSFSFRAGAYNEQF
J: TRBJ2-1
V: TRBV5-1

CDR3: ASSVGGGRTTDTQY
J: TRBJ2-3
V: TRBV9

CDR3: ASSLASKFYEQY
J: TRBJ2-7
V: TRBV27

CDR3: ASSLAWTGRSGNTIY
J: TRBJ1-3
V: TRBV3-1

CDR3: ATRGQGILDEQF
J: TRBJ2-1
V: TRBV24-1

CDR3: ASTKGNIRTDTQY
J: TRBJ2-3
V: TRBV5-1

CDR3: ATSDLQGGRARNEQF
J: TRBJ2-1
V: TRBV24-1

CDR3: SVESYGYT
J: TRBJ1-2
V: TRBV20-1

CDR3: ASGQVKRKASGSEETQY
J: TRBJ2-5
V: TRBV3-1

CDR3: ASSPTGSEPQH
J: TRBJ1-5
V: TRBV7-3

CDR3: ASSLEVGPPNEKLF
J: TRBJ1-4
V: TRBV7-9

CDR3: ASSSLGTSGRARNEQF
J: TRBJ2-1
V: TRBV7-9

CDR3: ASSVGPGEQY
J: TRBJ2-7
V: TRBV13

CDR3: ASGRAGELF
J: TRBJ2-2
V: TRBV27

CDR3: ASWTSGRLAPPYEQY
J: TRBJ2-7
V: TRBV27

CDR3: ASSRDSLNNEQF
J: TRBJ2-1
V: TRBV7-3

CDR3: ASSQETGLGYT
J: TRBJ1-2
V: TRBV3-1

CDR3: ASRPLGFGLHNYNEQF
J: TRBJ2-1
V: TRBV6-1

CDR3: ASRTAMSNEQF
J: TRBJ2-1
V: TRBV19

CDR3: SGTTGLKAEAF
J: TRBJ1-1
V: TRBV20-1

CDR3: ASSLEGDSEQY
J: TRBJ2-7
V: TRBV5-6

CDR3: ASSHRQVPMNTEAF
J: TRBJ1-1
V: TRBV19

CDR3: ASTQGRANTEAF
J: TRBJ1-1
V: TRBV9

CDR3: ASSLGDREYNEQF
J: TRBJ2-1
V: TRBV5-1

CDR3: ASSQEKTGLTEAF
J: TRBJ1-1
V: TRBV4-1

CDR3: ASSGRRGRSDQPQH
J: TRBJ1-5
V: TRBV10-2

CDR3: ASSLTGTGGLEQY
J: TRBJ2-7
V: TRBV27

CDR3: SVGQGFNTEAF
J: TRBJ1-1
V: TRBV29-1

CDR3: ASSPGDRGRLRHEQF
J: TRBJ2-1
V: TRBV7-9

CDR3: ASSLGRLAPGYEQY
J: TRBJ2-7
V: TRBV5-5

CDR3: ASSQRQGQVRPANYGYT
J: TRBJ1-2
V: TRBV19

CDR3: ASRRGGGRNNEQF
J: TRBJ2-1
V: TRBV28

CDR3: ASSLQGPNEKLF
J: TRBJ1-4
V: TRBV5-1

CDR3: SARGHSGPTYEQY
J: TRBJ2-7
V: TRBV20-1

CDR3: ASSLAGRLNEQF
J: TRBJ2-1
V: TRBV11-3